Detailed here is one TCR beta chain. The antigen it recognizes is unknown. No base quality information exists; no much larger clone differs at one position. This entry belongs to a study of CD8 T cells in Susac syndrome (dated by TCRdb to the late 2010s). With respect to the entire study: The study used repertoire sequencing to test whether antigen drove CD8+ T cell activation and differentiation in Susac syndrome. CD8+ T cell repertoire clonality was compared between more than ten healthy donors, some 14 Susac syndrome patients and roughly 15 multiple sclerosis patients.

Peripheral blood CD8+ and CD4+ T cells from healthy donors, Susac syndrome patients and multiple sclerosis patients were profiled by high-throughput TCR beta sequencing. The multiple sclerosis controls were treatment-naive patients whose relapsing-remitting disease, either stable or active, fulfilled the revised McDonald criteria. Bulk CD8+ and CD4+ T cells were purified by magnetic negative isolation, while CD8+ TEMRA cells were enriched using FACS. Blood was drawn into EDTA tubes, processed within 24 hours, and PBMCs were isolated by density gradient centrifugation. PBMCs intended for TCR sequencing were cryopreserved in liquid nitrogen and thawed later in a water bath at 37 degrees C. The sorted or isolated CD4+, CD8+ and CD8+ TEMRA cells reached a purity of at least 90%. Reading the germline V gene gives CDR1 SGHAT and CDR2 FQNNGV. The junction carries 7 bases between V and J, which are trimmed by 3 bases and 1 base respectively. From its cysteine to its phenylalanine, the CDR3 spans 15 amino acids. Just CDR3 DNA is preserved here, 45 bases in frame from base 1.

The paper as a whole reports these results and caveats: The number of individuals in the TCR sequencing and HLA analysis was acknowledged as relatively small.

RNA was extracted with the RNeasy kit and roughly 0.45 to 1 ug was reverse transcribed using random hexamers. The immunoSEQ multiplex PCR assay, which covers 54 Vbeta and 13 Jbeta segments, was used to amplify TCR beta CDR3 regions. PCR amplification bias was corrected using a synthetic template baseline for primer optimization and computational correction. In the source study's methods: Only productive sequences were kept, with reads annotated to V, D and J genes according to IMGT and analyzed in immunoSEQ Analyzer. To calculate clonality, Shannon entropy was normalized by log2 of the number of productive unique sequences and then subtracted from one. For each patient and control, public and private clones were evaluated among the 100 most prevalent clones. Susac-specific clones were defined as absent from healthy and MS cohorts, around 980 published viral clones and other ImmuneACCESS disease sequences. TCRdb reworked the public reads: Q25 trimming with fastp, MiXCR clone assembly, productive beta chains retained. CDR3 protein duplicates are merged, each entry listing the most common genes and DNA. TCRdb, rather than the study authors, made the V and J calls. The sample table contains 70,000 or so distinct CDR3 sequences; only one count was recorded for less than 95% of them. Roughly 0.39% of the sample is held by the ten biggest clonotypes.

Sequences were obtained from CD8+ T cells from PBMCs. The sequence came from a human donor with multiple sclerosis. This chain is built from TRBV11-2 and TRBJ2-6; TRBD1 is a weak D gene call, 6 bases matching. The CDR3 protein sequence reads: CASSFGQSGANVLTF. Here is the DNA: TGTGCCAGCAGCTTCGGACAGTCTGGGGCCAACGTCCTGACTTTC.